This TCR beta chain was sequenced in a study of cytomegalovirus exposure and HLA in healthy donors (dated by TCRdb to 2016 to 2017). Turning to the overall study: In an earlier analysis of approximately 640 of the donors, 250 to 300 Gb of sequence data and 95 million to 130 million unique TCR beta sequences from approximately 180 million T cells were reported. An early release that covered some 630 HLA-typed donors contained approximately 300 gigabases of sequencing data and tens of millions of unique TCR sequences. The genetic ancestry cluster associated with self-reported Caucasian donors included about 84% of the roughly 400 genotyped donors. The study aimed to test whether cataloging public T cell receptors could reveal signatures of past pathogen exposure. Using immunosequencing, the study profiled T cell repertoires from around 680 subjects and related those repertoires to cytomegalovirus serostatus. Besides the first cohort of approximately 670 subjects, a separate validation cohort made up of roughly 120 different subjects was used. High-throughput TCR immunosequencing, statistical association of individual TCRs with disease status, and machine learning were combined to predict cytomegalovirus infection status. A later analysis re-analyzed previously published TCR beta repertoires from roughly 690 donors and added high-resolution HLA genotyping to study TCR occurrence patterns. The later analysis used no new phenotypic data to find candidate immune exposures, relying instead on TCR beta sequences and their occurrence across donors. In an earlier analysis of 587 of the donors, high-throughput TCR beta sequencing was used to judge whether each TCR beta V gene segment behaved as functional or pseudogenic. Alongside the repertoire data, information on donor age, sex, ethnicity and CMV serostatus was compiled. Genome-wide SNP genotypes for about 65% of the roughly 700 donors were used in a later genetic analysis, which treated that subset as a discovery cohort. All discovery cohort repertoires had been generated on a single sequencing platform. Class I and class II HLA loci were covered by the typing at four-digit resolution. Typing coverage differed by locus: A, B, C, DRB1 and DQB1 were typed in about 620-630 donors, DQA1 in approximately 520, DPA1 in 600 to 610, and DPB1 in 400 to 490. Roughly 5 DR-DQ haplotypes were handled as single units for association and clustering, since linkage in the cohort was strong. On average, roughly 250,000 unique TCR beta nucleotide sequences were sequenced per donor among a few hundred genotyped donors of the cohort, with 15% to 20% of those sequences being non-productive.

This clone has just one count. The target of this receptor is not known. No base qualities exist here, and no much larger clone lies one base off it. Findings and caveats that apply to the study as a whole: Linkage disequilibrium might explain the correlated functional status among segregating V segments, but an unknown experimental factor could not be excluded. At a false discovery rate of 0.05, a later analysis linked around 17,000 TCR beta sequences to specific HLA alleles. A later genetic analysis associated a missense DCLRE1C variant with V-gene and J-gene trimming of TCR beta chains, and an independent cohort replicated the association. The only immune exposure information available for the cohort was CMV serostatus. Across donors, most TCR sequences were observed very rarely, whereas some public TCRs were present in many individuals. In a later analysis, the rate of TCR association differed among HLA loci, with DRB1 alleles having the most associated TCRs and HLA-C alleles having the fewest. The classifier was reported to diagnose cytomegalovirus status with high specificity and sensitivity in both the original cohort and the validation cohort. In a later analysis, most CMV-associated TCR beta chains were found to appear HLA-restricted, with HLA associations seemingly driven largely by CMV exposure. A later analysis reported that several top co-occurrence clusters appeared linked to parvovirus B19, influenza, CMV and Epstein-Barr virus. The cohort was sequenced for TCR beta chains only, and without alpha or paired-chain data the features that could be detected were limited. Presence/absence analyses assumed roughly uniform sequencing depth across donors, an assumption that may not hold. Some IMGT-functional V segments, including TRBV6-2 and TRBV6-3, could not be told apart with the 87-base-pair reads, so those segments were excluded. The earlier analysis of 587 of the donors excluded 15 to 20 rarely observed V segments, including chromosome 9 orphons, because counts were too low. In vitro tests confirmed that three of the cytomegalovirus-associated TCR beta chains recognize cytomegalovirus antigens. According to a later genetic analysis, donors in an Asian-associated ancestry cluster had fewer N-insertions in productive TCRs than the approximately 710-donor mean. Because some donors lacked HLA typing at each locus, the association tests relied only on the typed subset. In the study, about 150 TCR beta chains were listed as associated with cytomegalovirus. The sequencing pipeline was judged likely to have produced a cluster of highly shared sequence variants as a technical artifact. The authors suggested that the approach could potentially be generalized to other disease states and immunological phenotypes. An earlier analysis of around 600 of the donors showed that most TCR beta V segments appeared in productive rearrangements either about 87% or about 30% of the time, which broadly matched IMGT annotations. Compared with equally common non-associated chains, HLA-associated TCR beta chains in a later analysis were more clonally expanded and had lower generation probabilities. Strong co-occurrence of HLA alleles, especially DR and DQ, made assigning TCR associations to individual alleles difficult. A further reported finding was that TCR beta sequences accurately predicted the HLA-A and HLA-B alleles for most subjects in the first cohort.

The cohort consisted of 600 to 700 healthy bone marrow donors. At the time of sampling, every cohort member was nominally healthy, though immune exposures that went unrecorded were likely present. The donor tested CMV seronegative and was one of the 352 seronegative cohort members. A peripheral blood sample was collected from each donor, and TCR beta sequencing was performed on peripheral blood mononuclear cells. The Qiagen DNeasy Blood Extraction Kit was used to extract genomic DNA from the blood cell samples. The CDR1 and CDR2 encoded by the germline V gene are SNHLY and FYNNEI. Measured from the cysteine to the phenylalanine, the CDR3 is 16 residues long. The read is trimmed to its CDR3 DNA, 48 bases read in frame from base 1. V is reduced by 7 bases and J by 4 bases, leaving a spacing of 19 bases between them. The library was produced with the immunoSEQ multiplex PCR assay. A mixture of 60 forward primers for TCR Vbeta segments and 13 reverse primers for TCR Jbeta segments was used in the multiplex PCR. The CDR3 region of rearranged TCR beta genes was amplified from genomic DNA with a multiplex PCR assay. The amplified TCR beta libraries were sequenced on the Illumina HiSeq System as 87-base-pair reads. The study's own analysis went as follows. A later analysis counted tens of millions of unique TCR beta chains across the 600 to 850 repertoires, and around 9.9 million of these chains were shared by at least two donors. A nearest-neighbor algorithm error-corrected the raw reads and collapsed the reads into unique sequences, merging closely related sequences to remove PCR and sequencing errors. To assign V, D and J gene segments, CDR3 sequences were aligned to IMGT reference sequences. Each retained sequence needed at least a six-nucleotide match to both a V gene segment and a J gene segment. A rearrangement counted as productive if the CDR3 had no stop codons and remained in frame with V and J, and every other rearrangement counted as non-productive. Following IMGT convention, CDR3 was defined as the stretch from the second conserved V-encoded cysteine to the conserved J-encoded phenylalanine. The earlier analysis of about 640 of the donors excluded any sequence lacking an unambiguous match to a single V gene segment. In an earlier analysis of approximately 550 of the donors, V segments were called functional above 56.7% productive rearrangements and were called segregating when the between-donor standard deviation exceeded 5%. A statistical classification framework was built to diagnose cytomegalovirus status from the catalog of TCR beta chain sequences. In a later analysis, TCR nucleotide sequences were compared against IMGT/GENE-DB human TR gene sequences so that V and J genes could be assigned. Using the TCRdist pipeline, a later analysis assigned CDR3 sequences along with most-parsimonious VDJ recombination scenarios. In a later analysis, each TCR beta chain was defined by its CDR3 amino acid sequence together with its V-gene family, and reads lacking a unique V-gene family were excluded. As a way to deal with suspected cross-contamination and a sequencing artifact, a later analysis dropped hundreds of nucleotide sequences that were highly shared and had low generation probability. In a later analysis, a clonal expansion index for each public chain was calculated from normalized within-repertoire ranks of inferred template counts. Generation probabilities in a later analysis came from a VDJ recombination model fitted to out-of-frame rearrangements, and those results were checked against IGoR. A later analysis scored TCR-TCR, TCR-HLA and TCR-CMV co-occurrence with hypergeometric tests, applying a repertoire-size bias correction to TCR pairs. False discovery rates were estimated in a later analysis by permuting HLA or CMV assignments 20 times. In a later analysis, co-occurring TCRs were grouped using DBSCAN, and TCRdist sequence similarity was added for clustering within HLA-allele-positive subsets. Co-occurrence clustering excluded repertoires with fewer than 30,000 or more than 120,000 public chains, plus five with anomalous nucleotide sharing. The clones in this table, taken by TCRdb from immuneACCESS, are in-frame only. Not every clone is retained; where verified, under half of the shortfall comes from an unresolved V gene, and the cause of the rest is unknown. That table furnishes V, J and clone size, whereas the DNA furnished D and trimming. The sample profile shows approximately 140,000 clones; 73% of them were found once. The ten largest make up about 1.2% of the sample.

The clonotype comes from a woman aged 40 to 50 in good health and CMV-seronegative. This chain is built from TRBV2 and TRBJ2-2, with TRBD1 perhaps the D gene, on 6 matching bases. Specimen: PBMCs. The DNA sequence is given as TGTGCCAGCATTTGGGGCAGGGGATACGGCACCGGGGAGCTGTTTTTT. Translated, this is CASIWGRGYGTGELFF.